The 9 T cell receptor beta chains below all came from one sample that was sequenced in a study of T cell repertoires in cytomegalovirus infection (dated by TCRdb to the late 2010s). TCRdb records Illumina HiSeq 1500 as the sequencer. TCRdb redid the processing of the public reads, applying fastp at Q25 and MiXCR, and retained in-frame beta chains. Rows with one shared CDR3 protein collapse into an entry with the most common genes and DNA. In this sample the table shows 200,000 to 300,000 distinct CDR3 sequences, approximately 7% of which occur a single time. The ten biggest clones cover around 6.5% of the sample. Sequenced: PBMCs. These receptors were obtained from a human donor in good health (CMV status not recorded). Some clones in this sample may be carry-over from other donors' samples.

This clonotype has at least ten counts. This chain's CDR3 is CATSVPGQGSSGELFF. As DNA, the CDR3 is TGTGCCACCAGTGTCCCGGGACAGGGTTCCTCCGGGGAGCTGTTTTTT. The V gene is TRBV24-1, the J gene TRBJ2-2, with TRBD1 identical over 9 bases. There are 16 residues in the CDR3. The germline CDR1 and CDR2 sequences are KGHDR and SFDVKD. Trimming cost V 5 bases and J 6 bases; bases outside gene matches: 9.

Of note for this clonotype: A clone one base away is much larger, so this may be a read error. CDR3 sequence reads: CASSPGASTIIAKNIQYF. The CDR3 bases are TGTGCCAGCTCACCCGGGGCCTCGACGATCATAGCCAAAAACATTCAGTACTTC. V usage is TRBV18 and J usage is TRBJ2-4; either TRBD1 or TRBD2 may supply D (5 bases each). The germline gives CDR1 KGHSH, CDR2 LQKENI. Trimming removed 3 bases from V and 0 bases from J, with 18 bases in between. The CDR3 extends over 18 amino acids.

This clonotype was seen more than once but under ten times. The chain links TRBV28 to TRBJ1-5; D is uncertain. Germline loops: CDR1 MDHEN, CDR2 SYDVKM. CDR3 length: 15 residues. V was trimmed by 6 bases and J by 0 bases, leaving 12 bases between them. This CDR3 is CASRPTLYSNQPQHF. The CDR3 nucleotides are TGTGCCAGCAGGCCGACACTCTATAGCAATCAGCCCCAGCATTTT.

This clonotype occurred many times. This sequence joins TRBV7-6 and TRBJ1-5; possibly TRBD1 for D (5 bases). CDR1 is SGHVS and CDR2 is FNYEAQ in the germline V gene. The CDR3 consists of 16 residues. V lost 5 bases and J 2 bases, leaving 16 bases between the germline ends. The CDR3 DNA reads TGTGCCAGCAGCCCCAGGGAGTCTAAGGGCAATCAGCCCCAGCATTTT. Protein sequence: CASSPRESKGNQPQHF.

The sample holds many counts of this clonotype. CDR3: CSRDRNSNQPQHF. The CDR3 DNA reads TGCAGTCGGGACAGAAATAGCAATCAGCCCCAGCATTTT. The gene calls are TRBV29-1 and TRBJ1-5, with 7 bases that match TRBD1. CDR3 length: 13 amino acids. CDR1 is SQVTM and CDR2 is ANQGSEA in the germline V gene.

This clonotype was counted many times. The J gene is TRBJ2-7, the V gene TRBV18, with 7 nucleotides matching TRBD1. Germline V gene sequence: CDR1 KGHSH, CDR2 LQKENI. With 3 bases clipped from V and 0 bases from J, the junction kept 5 bases outside the gene matches. The CDR3 extends over 15 amino acids. CDR3 sequence (DNA): TGTGCCAGCTCACCCCAGGACAGGAGCTCCTACGAGCAGTACTTC. This encodes CASSPQDRSSYEQYF.

This clonotype was detected ten times or more. The DNA of the CDR3 is TGCAGTGCTAGAGATGGGAGGACAGATACGCAGTATTTT. Protein product: CSARDGRTDTQYF. This chain connects TRBV20-1 to TRBJ2-3, with D perhaps matching TRBD2 (6 bases). CDR1 and CDR2 from the germline V gene are DFQATT and SNEGSKA (reference sequence). CDR3 size: 13 residues. Trimming took off 0 bases at V and 3 bases at J, with 7 bases between the two ends.

The table lists this clonotype with many counts. The chain combines TRBV6-2 or TRBV6-3 with TRBJ2-5; 12 bases match TRBD2. The CDR3 has 16 residues. The germline V gene encodes CDR1 MNHEY and CDR2 SVGEGT. The V gene end was trimmed by 8 bases and the J gene end by 4 bases; junction bases not matched to a gene: 11. In DNA form, the CDR3 reads TGTGCCAGCTCCTCCGATCTAGCGGGGGGGCGAGAGACCCAGTACTTC. Protein sequence: CASSSDLAGGRETQYF.

This clonotype came up many times. V gene TRBV6-5 combines with J gene TRBJ2-7, with 10 bases matching TRBD1. The CDR3 contains 15 residues. The J segment lost 6 bases and the V segment lost 5 bases, leaving 10 bases of the junction unmatched. Germline CDR1 MNHEY, CDR2 SVGAGI. The CDR3 here is CASSITGTGAREQYF. CDR3 in DNA: TGTGCCAGCAGTATAACCGGGACAGGGGCGCGCGAGCAGTACTTC.